Shown below are 13 T cell receptor beta chains from a single sample sequenced in a study of T cells in Graves' hyperthyroidism and ophthalmopathy (dated by TCRdb to the late 2010s). The library was made by multiplex PCR. The instrument was an Illumina HiSeq 2000. The TCR beta CDR3 regions were amplified from the RNA transcripts. For the first round of RT-PCR on the TCR CDR3, the HTBI primer set was used together with the Qiagen OneStep RT-PCR kit. TCRdb redid the processing of the public reads, applying fastp at Q25 and MiXCR, and retained in-frame beta chains. Each record represents a unique CDR3 protein, reported with the most common genes and DNA among its rows. The sample table records more than 300,000 distinct CDR3 sequences; roughly a sixth of these occur just once. The ten biggest clones cover approximately 33% of the sample. Sequencing was carried out using blood. The source of these receptors is a woman in her thirties with Graves' hyperthyroidism that later progressed to Graves' ophthalmopathy.

The chain is built from TRBV29-1 and TRBJ2-3; 9 nucleotides align to TRBD2. The CDR3 is made up of 14 amino acids. Germline-derived CDR1 and CDR2 are SQVTM and ANQGSEA. Here the CDR3 DNA reads TGCAACGTCCCTAGCGGGATGGGGTTGCGTACGCAGTATTTT. Its protein is CNVPSGMGLRTQYF.

This clonotype was observed at least ten times. The rearrangement uses TRBV13 and TRBJ1-1, with D hard to call. Trimming stripped 5 bases from V and 0 bases from J, with 7 bases between. Germline loops: CDR1 PRHDT, CDR2 FYEKMQ (reference sequence). This CDR3 is 13 amino acids long. This CDR3 is CASSRSLNTEAFF. The DNA of the CDR3 is TGTGCCAGCAGCCGGAGTTTGAACACTGAAGCTTTCTTT.

This clonotype was counted only a few times. The V gene is TRBV20-1, the J gene TRBJ2-1; D tentatively fits TRBD1 or TRBD2 (6 bases each). This CDR3 is 14 amino acids long. V lost 3 bases and J 3 bases, leaving 12 bases between the germline ends. CDR1 DFQATT and CDR2 SNEGSKA come from the germline V gene (reference sequence). This CDR3 reads CSASGGPVYNEQFF. CDR3 in DNA: TGCAGTGCTAGTGGGGGGCCGGTCTACAATGAGCAGTTCTTC.

This clonotype was picked up many times. The chain combines TRBV7-9 with TRBJ2-7; D possibly corresponds to TRBD2 (6 bases). The CDR3 is 14 amino acids. The germline V and J ends were trimmed by 1 base and 5 bases, with 12 bases remaining between them. The germline gives CDR1 SEHNR, CDR2 FQNEAQ (reference sequence). For the CDR3, the DNA is TGTGCCAGCAGCTTAGGAGGGAGGATCGACGAGCAGTACTTC. It translates to CASSLGGRIDEQYF.

This clonotype was observed many times. The chain uses TRBV28 and TRBJ2-7; 9 positions match TRBD1. The CDR3 has 15 residues. J gave up 12 bases and V 5 bases, and 17 bases lay outside the gene matches. Germline lookup yields CDR1 MDHEN and CDR2 SYDVKM. For the CDR3, the DNA is TGTGCCAGCAGTACCCCGGGACAGGGTAACCTAAGGCCGTACTTC. It encodes CASSTPGQGNLRPYF.

The CDR3 bases are TGCAGTGCTGACGGGACAGGGTCTTACAATGAGCAGTTCTTC. Amino acids: CSADGTGSYNEQFF. The J gene is TRBJ2-1, the V gene TRBV20-1; 9 nucleotides match TRBD1. J gave up 4 bases and V 5 bases, and 6 bases lay outside the gene matches. Germline lookup yields CDR1 DFQATT and CDR2 SNEGSKA (reference sequence). The CDR3 sequence is 14 residues long.

A few counts support this clonotype. The rearrangement links TRBV6-2 or TRBV6-3 to TRBJ2-1, with 13 positions matching TRBD2. Germline CDR1 and CDR2: MNHEY and SVGEGT. CDR3 size: 17 residues. V was pared by 6 bases and J by 4 bases, with 9 bases of the junction left unmatched. In DNA form, the CDR3 reads TGTGCCAGCAGACCACTAGCGGGAGGGCCGCGGTACAATGAGCAGTTCTTC. Translating gives CASRPLAGGPRYNEQFF.

This clonotype was counted ten times or more. This sequence joins TRBV6-5 and TRBJ2-1; 7 bases match TRBD2. The germline gives CDR1 MNHEY, CDR2 SVGAGI. The CDR3 is 16 amino acids. Losses at the gene ends were 0 bases for V and 10 bases for J; bases not matched to a gene: 12. This chain's CDR3 is CASSYSTGLPSREQFF. DNA for the CDR3: TGTGCCAGCAGTTACTCGACGGGACTACCCTCTCGCGAGCAGTTCTTC.

Only a few counts were recorded for this clonotype. The gene calls are TRBV4-2 and TRBJ2-1, with D perhaps matching TRBD2 (5 bases). The CDR3 totals 15 residues. The germline V gene has CDR1 LGHNA and CDR2 YNFKEQ. V lost 0 bases and J lost 5, with 11 bases in between. CDR3 sequence (DNA): TGTGCCAGCAGCCAAGATAGCCTAGCCAACAATGAGCAGTTCTTC. Translated, it gives CASSQDSLANNEQFF.

J is TRBJ2-5 and V is TRBV4-1; TRBD2 aligns across 8 bases. The germline V gene encodes CDR1 MGHRA and CDR2 YSYEKL. The V segment lost 1 base and the J segment 2 bases; nucleotides outside the gene matches: 9. The CDR3 is made up of 17 amino acids. As DNA, the CDR3 is TGCGCCAGCAGCCAAGCTGATAGCGGGGACGTGCAAGAGACCCAGTACTTC. It specifies CASSQADSGDVQETQYF.

This clonotype was detected a few times. This chain joins TRBV28 and TRBJ2-2; D is undetermined. CDR3 size: 15 residues. The germline V and J ends were trimmed by 3 bases and 2 bases, with 10 bases remaining between them. CDR1 and CDR2 (germline): MDHEN, SYDVKM. This CDR3 is CASSFRTQNTGELFF. The CDR3 DNA is TGTGCCAGCAGTTTCAGAACACAAAACACCGGGGAGCTGTTTTTT. Full variable domain (rest looked up from reference TRBV28 and TRBJ2-2): DVKVTQSSRYLVKRTGEKVFLECVQDMDHENMFWYRQDPGLGLRLIYFSYDVKMKEKGDIPEGYSVSREKKERFSLILESASTNQTSMYLCASSFRTQNTGELFFGEGSRLTVL.

The table lists this clonotype with many counts. The chain combines TRBV29-1 with TRBJ1-1, with 7 nucleotides matching TRBD1. The junction had 7 bases not matched to a gene; V was cut back by 6 bases and J by 0 bases. The CDR3 is 14 amino acids. Germline CDR1 is SQVTM and CDR2 is ANQGSEA. The CDR3 reads CSVVSGQMNTEAFF. The CDR3 DNA reads as TGCAGCGTGGTATCGGGACAGATGAACACTGAAGCTTTCTTT.

The CDR3 region is CASSTSGFPPANEQFF. The DNA of the CDR3 is TGTGCCAGCAGTACCTCCGGGTTCCCCCCTGCCAATGAGCAGTTCTTC. The chain uses TRBV27 and TRBJ2-1; D unclear. CDR3 size: 16 residues. Trimming cost V 5 bases and J 6 bases, with 20 bases left between them. CDR1 and CDR2 from the germline V gene are MNHEY and SMNVEV (reference sequence).